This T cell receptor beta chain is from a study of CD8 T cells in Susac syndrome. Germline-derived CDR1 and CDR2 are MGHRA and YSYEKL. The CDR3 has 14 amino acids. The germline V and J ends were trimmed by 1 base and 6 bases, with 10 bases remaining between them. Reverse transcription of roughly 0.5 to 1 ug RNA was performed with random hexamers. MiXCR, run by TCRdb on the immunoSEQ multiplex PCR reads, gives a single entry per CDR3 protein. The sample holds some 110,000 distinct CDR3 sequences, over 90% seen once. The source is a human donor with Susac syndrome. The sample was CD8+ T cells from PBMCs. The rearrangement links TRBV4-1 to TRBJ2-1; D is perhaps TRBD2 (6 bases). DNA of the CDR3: TGCGCCAGCAGCCAAGTAACGACTAGCAATGAGCAGTTCTTC. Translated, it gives CASSQVTTSNEQFF.